These T cell receptor beta chains were read from a single sample in a study of shared clonotypes between healthy human individuals. Sequencing was performed with immunoSEQ multiplex PCR; in TCRdb, only in-frame clones are kept and a portion is missing. This sample carries more than 2 million clones, about 93% of them seen once, and the ten largest clones take approximately 1.6%. Sequencing used naive CD8+ T cells from PBMCs. The receptors here all came from a young man in good health. Some clones in this sample may be carry-over from other donors' samples. CDR3s include the opening cysteine and the closing phenylalanine or tryptophan. The order of the fields is clone size, J gene, V gene, D gene, CDR3 protein, CDR3 DNA. The D gene is left open where the match is weak. Not all rows give a size; the values are once, few, many and, for expanded clones, a class.

clone size: -
J gene: TRBJ1-5
V gene: TRBV6-5
D gene: -
CDR3 protein: CASSPGWGNQPQHF
CDR3 DNA: TGTGCCAGCAGCCCAGGGTGGGGCAATCAGCCCCAGCATTTT

clone size: -
J gene: TRBJ2-7
V gene: TRBV5-5
D gene: -
CDR3 protein: CASSSSSSGTSYEQYF
CDR3 DNA: TGTGCCAGCAGCTCTTCGAGTTCCGGGACCTCCTACGAGCAGTACTTC

clone size: -
J gene: TRBJ1-1
V gene: TRBV6-5
D gene: -
CDR3 protein: CASSYPPGRRAEAFF
CDR3 DNA: TGTGCCAGCAGTTACCCCCCGGGCCGAAGGGCTGAAGCTTTCTTT

clone size: -
J gene: TRBJ1-1
V gene: TRBV7-9
D gene: TRBD1
CDR3 protein: CASSPQRDRDLNTEAFF
CDR3 DNA: TGTGCCAGCAGCCCTCAAAGGGACAGGGACTTGAACACTGAAGCTTTCTTT

clone size: -
J gene: TRBJ2-7
V gene: TRBV9
D gene: -
CDR3 protein: CASSPGSYEQYF
CDR3 DNA: TGTGCCAGCAGCCCAGGCTCCTACGAGCAGTACTTC

clone size: few
J gene: TRBJ2-7
V gene: TRBV7-9
D gene: -
CDR3 protein: CASSSEGRQYF
CDR3 DNA: TGTGCCAGCAGCTCGGAGGGACGGCAGTACTTC

clone size: -
J gene: TRBJ2-7
V gene: TRBV10-3
D gene: TRBD2
CDR3 protein: CAISDAGGQKENYEQYF
CDR3 DNA: TGTGCCATCAGTGATGCGGGAGGGCAAAAAGAAAACTACGAGCAGTACTTC

clone size: -
J gene: TRBJ2-3
V gene: TRBV4-1
D gene: -
CDR3 protein: CASSQLSTKRNTDTQYF
CDR3 DNA: TGCGCCAGCAGCCAACTTTCGACAAAGCGGAACACAGATACGCAGTATTTT

clone size: -
J gene: TRBJ2-2
V gene: TRBV14
D gene: -
CDR3 protein: CASSAQDTGELFF
CDR3 DNA: TGTGCCAGCAGCGCACAGGACACCGGGGAGCTGTTTTTT

clone size: -
J gene: TRBJ2-1
V gene: TRBV29-1
D gene: TRBD2
CDR3 protein: CSASRGLAGVSYNEQFF
CDR3 DNA: TGCAGCGCCTCCAGGGGGCTAGCGGGAGTTTCTTACAATGAGCAGTTCTTC

clone size: -
J gene: TRBJ1-5
V gene: TRBV6-1
D gene: -
CDR3 protein: CASSERQAGQPQHF
CDR3 DNA: TGTGCCAGCAGTGAACGGCAGGCGGGTCAGCCCCAGCATTTT

clone size: -
J gene: TRBJ1-1
V gene: TRBV6-1
D gene: -
CDR3 protein: CASSEWSGGLNTEAFF
CDR3 DNA: TGTGCCAGCAGTGAATGGTCGGGAGGGCTGAACACTGAAGCTTTCTTT

clone size: once
J gene: TRBJ1-1
V gene: TRBV28
D gene: -
CDR3 protein: CASSLRQRDTEAFF
CDR3 DNA: TGTGCCAGCAGTTTACGACAGAGAGACACTGAAGCTTTCTTT

clone size: -
J gene: TRBJ1-2
V gene: TRBV28
D gene: -
CDR3 protein: CASSLYTGMLDYGYTF
CDR3 DNA: TGTGCCAGCAGTTTATACACAGGGATGCTTGACTATGGCTACACCTTC

clone size: -
J gene: TRBJ2-7
V gene: TRBV28
D gene: TRBD2
CDR3 protein: CASSLSERGNSYEQYF
CDR3 DNA: TGTGCCAGCAGCCTGTCGGAGCGGGGAAACTCCTACGAGCAGTACTTC

clone size: once
J gene: TRBJ2-2
V gene: TRBV15
D gene: -
CDR3 protein: CATSRASGAGELFF
CDR3 DNA: TGTGCCACCAGCAGAGCGTCTGGGGCCGGGGAGCTGTTTTTT

clone size: -
J gene: TRBJ2-1
V gene: TRBV9
D gene: TRBD2
CDR3 protein: CASSAVPSGILYNEQFF
CDR3 DNA: TGTGCCAGCAGCGCAGTACCTAGCGGGATCCTCTACAATGAGCAGTTCTTC

clone size: -
J gene: TRBJ1-2
V gene: TRBV28
D gene: -
CDR3 protein: CASSETAGSYGYTF
CDR3 DNA: TGTGCCAGCAGTGAAACAGCGGGCTCCTATGGCTACACCTTC

clone size: -
J gene: TRBJ1-4
V gene: TRBV4-3
D gene: -
CDR3 protein: CASSQGGSPNEKLFF
CDR3 DNA: TGCGCCAGCAGCCAAGGAGGGTCTCCTAATGAAAAACTGTTTTTT

clone size: -
J gene: TRBJ1-4
V gene: TRBV28
D gene: -
CDR3 protein: CASSFGQATNEKLFF
CDR3 DNA: TGTGCCAGCAGCTTCGGTCAGGCAACTAATGAAAAACTGTTTTTT

clone size: -
J gene: TRBJ2-7
V gene: TRBV27
D gene: -
CDR3 protein: CASSLSLGAVPYEQYF
CDR3 DNA: TGTGCCAGCAGTTTATCCCTCGGGGCAGTTCCCTACGAGCAGTACTTC

clone size: -
J gene: TRBJ2-3
V gene: TRBV13
D gene: TRBD2
CDR3 protein: CASSTSWTSVVPDTQYF
CDR3 DNA: TGTGCCAGCAGCACCTCTTGGACTAGCGTTGTACCAGATACGCAGTATTTT

clone size: -
J gene: TRBJ2-3
V gene: TRBV28
D gene: TRBD2
CDR3 protein: CASSPGTSGGTDTQYF
CDR3 DNA: TGTGCCAGCAGCCCCGGGACTAGCGGGGGCACAGATACGCAGTATTTT

clone size: once
J gene: TRBJ1-5
V gene: TRBV19
D gene: -
CDR3 protein: CASSIGVFTNQPQHF
CDR3 DNA: TGTGCCAGTAGTATCGGGGTCTTTACTAATCAGCCCCAGCATTTT

clone size: -
J gene: TRBJ2-1
V gene: TRBV19
D gene: -
CDR3 protein: CASSIVGSRGYNEQFF
CDR3 DNA: TGTGCCAGTAGTATAGTCGGGAGCCGAGGGTACAATGAGCAGTTCTTC

clone size: -
J gene: TRBJ2-1
V gene: TRBV28
D gene: TRBD1
CDR3 protein: CASSPGQGNNEQFF
CDR3 DNA: TGTGCCAGCAGTCCGGGACAGGGAAACAATGAGCAGTTCTTC

clone size: -
J gene: TRBJ1-5
V gene: TRBV7-6
D gene: -
CDR3 protein: CASSLGGLNQPQHF
CDR3 DNA: TGTGCCAGCAGCTTAGGGGGCCTCAATCAGCCCCAGCATTTT

clone size: once
J gene: TRBJ2-7
V gene: TRBV7-2
D gene: -
CDR3 protein: CASSLVFLEQYF
CDR3 DNA: TGTGCCAGCAGCTTAGTCTTCCTCGAGCAGTACTTC

clone size: -
J gene: TRBJ2-1
V gene: TRBV27
D gene: TRBD1
CDR3 protein: CASSVNRDRAYNEQFF
CDR3 DNA: TGTGCCAGCAGTGTTAACCGGGACAGGGCTTACAATGAGCAGTTCTTC

clone size: -
J gene: TRBJ2-5
V gene: TRBV10-3
D gene: TRBD2
CDR3 protein: CATQAPAGAETQYF
CDR3 DNA: TGTGCCACCCAAGCCCCAGCGGGAGCGGAGACCCAGTACTTC

clone size: -
J gene: TRBJ2-5
V gene: TRBV28
D gene: -
CDR3 protein: CASSLVQGRETQYF
CDR3 DNA: TGTGCCAGCAGTTTAGTACAGGGCCGGGAGACCCAGTACTTC

clone size: -
J gene: TRBJ2-2
V gene: TRBV7-9
D gene: -
CDR3 protein: CASRPATPTGELFF
CDR3 DNA: TGTGCCAGCAGGCCAGCAACTCCTACCGGGGAGCTGTTTTTT

clone size: -
J gene: TRBJ1-2
V gene: TRBV5-6
D gene: -
CDR3 protein: CASSLGGSGYTF
CDR3 DNA: TGTGCCAGCAGCTTGGGCGGCTCTGGCTACACCTTC

clone size: -
J gene: TRBJ2-3
V gene: TRBV2
D gene: -
CDR3 protein: CASRFDTQYF
CDR3 DNA: TGTGCCAGCAGGTTCGACACGCAGTATTTT

clone size: -
J gene: TRBJ2-6
V gene: TRBV9
D gene: TRBD2
CDR3 protein: CASSETLAGYSGANVLTF
CDR3 DNA: TGTGCCAGCAGCGAGACCCTAGCGGGCTACTCTGGGGCCAACGTCCTGACTTTC

clone size: -
J gene: TRBJ2-7
V gene: TRBV2
D gene: TRBD1
CDR3 protein: CASTETYRTGGGEQYF
CDR3 DNA: TGTGCCAGCACAGAAACGTACCGGACAGGGGGCGGCGAGCAGTACTTC

clone size: -
J gene: TRBJ2-5
V gene: TRBV19
D gene: TRBD2
CDR3 protein: CASSIDLWGGRQETQYF
CDR3 DNA: TGTGCCAGTAGTATAGATCTTTGGGGCGGGAGACAAGAGACCCAGTACTTC

clone size: -
J gene: TRBJ2-2
V gene: TRBV7-6
D gene: TRBD2
CDR3 protein: CASSTSALMGGELFF
CDR3 DNA: TGTGCCAGCAGTACTAGCGCGCTTATGGGCGGGGAGCTGTTTTTT

clone size: -
J gene: TRBJ2-3
V gene: TRBV27
D gene: -
CDR3 protein: CASSPPAVPTHTQYF
CDR3 DNA: TGTGCCAGCAGCCCTCCCGCTGTTCCCACCCATACGCAGTATTTT

clone size: -
J gene: TRBJ1-2
V gene: TRBV9
D gene: TRBD1
CDR3 protein: CASSVEAGGNDYGYTF
CDR3 DNA: TGTGCCAGCAGCGTAGAGGCAGGGGGCAACGACTATGGCTACACCTTC

clone size: -
J gene: TRBJ2-7
V gene: TRBV5-6
D gene: TRBD1
CDR3 protein: CASSSRTGGWGIYEQYF
CDR3 DNA: TGTGCCAGCAGCTCAAGGACAGGGGGCTGGGGTATCTACGAGCAGTACTTC

clone size: -
J gene: TRBJ2-7
V gene: TRBV11-3
D gene: TRBD2
CDR3 protein: CASSRNRSGSIEQYF
CDR3 DNA: TGTGCCAGCAGTCGAAACCGTAGCGGGAGTATCGAGCAGTACTTC

clone size: -
J gene: TRBJ2-7
V gene: TRBV28
D gene: -
CDR3 protein: CASSLFTGEPSYEQYF
CDR3 DNA: TGTGCCAGCAGTTTATTTACGGGAGAGCCCTCCTACGAGCAGTACTTC

clone size: -
J gene: TRBJ2-1
V gene: TRBV19
D gene: -
CDR3 protein: CASSIVVRRGPSYNEQFF
CDR3 DNA: TGTGCCAGTAGTATAGTGGTGCGTCGGGGGCCCAGCTACAATGAGCAGTTCTTC

clone size: -
J gene: TRBJ2-3
V gene: TRBV19
D gene: -
CDR3 protein: CATTPFRGADTQYF
CDR3 DNA: TGTGCCACTACCCCCTTCAGGGGGGCAGATACGCAGTATTTT

clone size: -
J gene: TRBJ1-1
V gene: TRBV6-1
D gene: -
CDR3 protein: CASNPFVGYTEAFF
CDR3 DNA: TGTGCCAGCAATCCATTCGTAGGGTACACTGAAGCTTTCTTT

clone size: -
J gene: TRBJ2-7
V gene: TRBV29-1
D gene: TRBD1
CDR3 protein: CSVVGQGAEYEQYF
CDR3 DNA: TGCAGCGTTGTGGGACAGGGTGCCGAGTACGAGCAGTACTTC

clone size: -
J gene: TRBJ2-7
V gene: TRBV27
D gene: -
CDR3 protein: CASRQRGHEQYF
CDR3 DNA: TGTGCCAGCCGCCAAAGGGGACACGAGCAGTACTTC

clone size: -
J gene: TRBJ1-5
V gene: TRBV30
D gene: -
CDR3 protein: CAWSPGVLSNQPQHF
CDR3 DNA: TGTGCCTGGAGCCCGGGTGTCTTGAGCAATCAGCCCCAGCATTTT

clone size: -
J gene: TRBJ2-1
V gene: TRBV15
D gene: -
CDR3 protein: CATSPRGGPSSYNEQFF
CDR3 DNA: TGTGCCACCAGCCCCCGTGGGGGCCCGAGCTCCTACAATGAGCAGTTCTTC

clone size: -
J gene: TRBJ2-1
V gene: TRBV7-9
D gene: -
CDR3 protein: CASSSVGSGNYNEQFF
CDR3 DNA: TGTGCCAGCAGCTCAGTTGGTAGCGGCAACTACAATGAGCAGTTCTTC

clone size: -
J gene: TRBJ1-3
V gene: TRBV11-2
D gene: TRBD1
CDR3 protein: CASSFRTGTSGNTIYF
CDR3 DNA: TGTGCCAGCAGCTTCCGGACAGGGACCTCTGGAAACACCATATATTTT

clone size: -
J gene: TRBJ1-3
V gene: TRBV25-1
D gene: TRBD1
CDR3 protein: CASSWTGLGNTIYF
CDR3 DNA: TGTGCCAGCAGTTGGACAGGACTCGGAAACACCATATATTTT